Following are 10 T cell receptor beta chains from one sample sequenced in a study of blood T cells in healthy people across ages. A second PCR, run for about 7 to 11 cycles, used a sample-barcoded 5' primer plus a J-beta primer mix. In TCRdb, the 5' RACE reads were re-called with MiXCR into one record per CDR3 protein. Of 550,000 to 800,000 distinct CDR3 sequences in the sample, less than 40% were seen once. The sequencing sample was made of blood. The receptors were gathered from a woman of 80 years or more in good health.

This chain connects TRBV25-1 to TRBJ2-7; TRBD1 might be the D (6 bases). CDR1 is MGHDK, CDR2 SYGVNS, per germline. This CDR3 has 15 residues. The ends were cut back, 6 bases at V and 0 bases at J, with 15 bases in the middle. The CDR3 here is CASRGAQGLSYEQYF. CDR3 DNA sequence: TGTGCCAGCAGGGGGGCCCAGGGGCTCTCCTACGAGCAGTACTTC.

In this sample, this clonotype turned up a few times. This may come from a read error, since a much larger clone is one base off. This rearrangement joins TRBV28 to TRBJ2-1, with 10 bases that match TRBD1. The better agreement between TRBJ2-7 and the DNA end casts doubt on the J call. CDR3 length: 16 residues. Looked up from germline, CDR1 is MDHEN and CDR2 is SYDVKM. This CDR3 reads CASSGTGTGDYNEQYF. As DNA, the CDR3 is TGTGCCAGCAGTGGAACCGGGACAGGGGACTACAATGAGCAGTACTTC.

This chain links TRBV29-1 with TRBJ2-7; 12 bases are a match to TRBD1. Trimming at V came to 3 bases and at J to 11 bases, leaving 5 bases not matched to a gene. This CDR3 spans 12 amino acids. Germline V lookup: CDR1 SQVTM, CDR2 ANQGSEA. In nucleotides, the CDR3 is TGCAGCGTTGAGGGACAGGGGGCCAAGGAGTACTTC. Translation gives CSVEGQGAKEYF.

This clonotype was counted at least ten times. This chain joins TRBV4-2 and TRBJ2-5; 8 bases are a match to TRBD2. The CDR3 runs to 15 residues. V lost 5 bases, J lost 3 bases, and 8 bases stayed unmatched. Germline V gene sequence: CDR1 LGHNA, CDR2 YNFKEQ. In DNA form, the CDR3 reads TGTGCCAGCAGCACCTTGGTAGCGGGGAAAGAGACCCAGTACTTC. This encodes CASSTLVAGKETQYF.

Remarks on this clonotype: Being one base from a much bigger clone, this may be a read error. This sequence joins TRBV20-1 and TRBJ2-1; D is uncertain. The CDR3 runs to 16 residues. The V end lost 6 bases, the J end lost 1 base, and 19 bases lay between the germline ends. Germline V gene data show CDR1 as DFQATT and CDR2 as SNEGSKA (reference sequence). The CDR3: CSAGKLQDASYNEQFF. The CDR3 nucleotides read TGCAGTGCCGGAAAGCTTCAGGACGCTTCCTACAATGAGCAGTTCTTC.

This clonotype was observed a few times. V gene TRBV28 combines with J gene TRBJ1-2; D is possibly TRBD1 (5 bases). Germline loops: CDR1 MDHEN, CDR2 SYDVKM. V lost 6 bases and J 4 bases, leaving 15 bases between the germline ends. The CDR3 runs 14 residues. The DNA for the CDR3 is TGTGCCAGCAGGTTAAGTGGCAGGGCCTATGGCTACACCTTC. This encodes CASRLSGRAYGYTF.

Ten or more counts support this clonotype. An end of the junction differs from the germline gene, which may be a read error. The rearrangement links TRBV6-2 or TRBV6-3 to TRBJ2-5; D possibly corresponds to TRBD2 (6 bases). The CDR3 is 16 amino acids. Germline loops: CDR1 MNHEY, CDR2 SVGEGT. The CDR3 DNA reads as TGTGCCAGCACTCGACCCCCCGGGGGAACAAGAGAGCCCCAGTACTTC. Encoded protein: CASTRPPGGTREPQYF.

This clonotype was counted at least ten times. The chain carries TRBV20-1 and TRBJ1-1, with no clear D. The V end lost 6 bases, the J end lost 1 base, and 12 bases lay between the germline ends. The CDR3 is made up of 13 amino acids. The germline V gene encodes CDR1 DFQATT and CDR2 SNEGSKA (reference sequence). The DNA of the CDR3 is TGCAGTGCCGCAATCGGAGCGAACACTGAAGCTTTCTTT. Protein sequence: CSAAIGANTEAFF.

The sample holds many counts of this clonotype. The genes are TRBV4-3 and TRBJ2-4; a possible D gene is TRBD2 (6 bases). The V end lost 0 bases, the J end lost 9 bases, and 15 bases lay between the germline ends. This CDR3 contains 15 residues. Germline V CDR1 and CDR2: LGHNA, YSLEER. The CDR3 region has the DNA TGCGCCAGCAGCCAAGACCCCCGCAGGAGGGGCATTCAGTACTTC. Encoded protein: CASSQDPRRRGIQYF.

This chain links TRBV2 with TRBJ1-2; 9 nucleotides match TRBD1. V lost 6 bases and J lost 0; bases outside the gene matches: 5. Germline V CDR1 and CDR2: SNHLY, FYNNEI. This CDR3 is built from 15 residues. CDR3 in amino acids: CASRRGQGSNYGYTF. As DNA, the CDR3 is TGTGCCAGCAGGAGGGGACAGGGATCTAACTATGGCTACACCTTC.